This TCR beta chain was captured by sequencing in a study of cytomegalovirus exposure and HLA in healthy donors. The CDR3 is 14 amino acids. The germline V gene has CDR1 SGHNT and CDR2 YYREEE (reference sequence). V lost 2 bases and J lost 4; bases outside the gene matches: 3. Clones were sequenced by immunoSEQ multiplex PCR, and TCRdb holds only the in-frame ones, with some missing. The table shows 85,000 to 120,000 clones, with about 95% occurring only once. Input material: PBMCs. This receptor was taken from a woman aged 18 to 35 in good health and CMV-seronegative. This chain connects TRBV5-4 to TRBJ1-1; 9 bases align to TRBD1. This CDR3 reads CASSFRDRVTEAFF. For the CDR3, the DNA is TGTGCCAGCAGCTTCCGGGACAGGGTCACTGAAGCTTTCTTT.